This T cell receptor (beta chain) was captured in a study of CD8+ T cells in alopecia areata. General study points: Compared with normal scalp, lesional scalp had higher clonality and more expanded CD8+ clones. Just one nonresponder means the tie between baseline CD8+ expansion and response stays uncertain.

The treatment: oral pan-JAK inhibitor, 5-10 mg twice daily. A remark on this clone: Its cognate antigen is unknown.

RNA was isolated and reverse transcribed to cDNA, the sequencing template. TCRdb's table, derived via immunoSEQ multiplex PCR, lists solely in-frame clones and lacks some. Counted here are approximately 200,000 clones, about three fifths occurring once; the ten biggest clones make up approximately 3.5%. The CDR3 runs to 13 residues. V lost 7 bases, J lost 6 bases, and 16 bases lay in between. CDR1 is SNHLY, CDR2 FYNNEI, per germline. Material: CD4+ T cells sorted from blood, obtained at week 4, from a patient treated with tofacitinib. The sequence came from a human donor with alopecia areata. The chain employs TRBV2 and TRBJ2-7; perhaps TRBD2 as D (7 bases). The CDR3 region has the DNA TGTGCCAGCAACGGGGGGCGCGTGGGCGAGCAGTACTTC. It yields the protein CASNGGRVGEQYF.